What follows describes a single T cell receptor beta chain. Its cognate antigen is unknown. This entry is derived from a study of graft-versus-host responses after intestinal transplantation. Whole-study context: After anti-thymocyte globulin induction, recipients took tacrolimus and steroids for three to four years. Study-wide findings and caveats: Recipient bone marrow held GvH clones, some seen earlier in ileum or blood.

TCRdb's table, derived via immunoSEQ multiplex PCR, lists solely in-frame clones and lacks some. The table lists tens of thousands of clones, less than 95% of them singletons, with around 0.18% in the top ten. Trimming took off 3 bases at V and 0 bases at J, with 15 bases between the two ends. Looked up from germline, CDR1 is GTSNPN and CDR2 is SVGIG (reference sequence). The length of the CDR3 is 17 residues. The sequenced sample was unstimulated CD4+ T cells sorted from spleen or lymph node cells, obtained before transplant. This clonotype originated in a human donor who was the organ donor for an intestinal transplant. This sequence joins TRBV30 and TRBJ2-6; no firm D call. The chain's CDR3 is CAWSRVGTYSGANVLTF. The CDR3 DNA sequence: TGTGCCTGGAGCCGGGTAGGAACTTACTCTGGGGCCAACGTCCTGACTTTC. Complete variable domain (other parts from reference TRBV30 and TRBJ2-6): SQTIHQWPATLVQPVGSPLSLECTVEGTSNPNLYWYRQAAGRGLQLLFYSVGIGQISSEVPQNLSASRPQDRQFILSSKKLLLSDSGFYLCAWSRVGTYSGANVLTFGAGSRLTVL.